These 9 T cell receptor beta chains were sequenced from one sample in a study of OX40 agonist ivuxolimab in advanced cancers. Produced via immunoSEQ multiplex PCR; TCRdb's table is partial and in-frame only. The sample includes about 79,000 clones, 80% to 95% of them seen just once. Source: CD4+ or CD8+ T cells sorted from blood, taken in a trial of the OX40 agonist ivuxolimab. The receptor set was obtained from an adult with an advanced solid tumor such as melanoma, head and neck, liver or kidney cancer.

The chain is built from TRBV11-3 and TRBJ1-1; D is perhaps TRBD1 (6 bases). Germline lookup yields CDR1 SGHNT and CDR2 YENEEA. There are 13 residues in the CDR3. The V end lost 3 bases, the J end lost 4 bases, and 9 bases lay between the germline ends. The CDR3 nucleotides are TGTGCCAGCAGCTTGGACAGAATCACTGAAGCTTTCTTT. Translated: CASSLDRITEAFF.

The genes are TRBV7-2 and TRBJ2-5; perhaps D is TRBD1 or TRBD2 (5 bases each). Germline assignment: CDR1 SGHTA and CDR2 FQGNSA. This CDR3 comprises 13 residues. V shed 1 base and J shed 4 bases, with 7 bases lying between them. CDR3 sequence: CASSLGGVETQYF. CDR3 bases: TGTGCCAGCAGCTTAGGAGGGGTAGAGACCCAGTACTTC.

The V and J genes are TRBV6-5 and TRBJ2-3; D might be TRBD2 (6 bases). This CDR3 is 14 amino acids long. V lost 2 bases, J lost 4 bases, and 10 bases lay in between. Looked up from germline, CDR1 is MNHEY and CDR2 is SVGAGI. CDR3 nucleotides: TGTGCCAGCAGTTACCAATTAGCGGCAGATACGCAGTATTTT. It specifies CASSYQLAADTQYF.

The gene calls are TRBV11-3 and TRBJ2-1; D remains unclear. Germline V gene sequence: CDR1 SGHNT, CDR2 YENEEA. The CDR3 totals 15 residues. The V and J ends lost 5 bases and 0 bases respectively, with 11 bases between them. CDR3 coding DNA: TGTGCCAGCAGCCCTCGTCAAAGCTCCTACAATGAGCAGTTCTTC. Its protein is CASSPRQSSYNEQFF.

The rearrangement joins TRBV6-1 to TRBJ2-3, with no clear D. The length of the CDR3 is 16 residues. Germline assignment: CDR1 MNHNS and CDR2 SASEGT. V was trimmed by 0 bases and J by 0 bases, leaving 10 bases between them. CDR3 protein: CASSEALVESTDTQYF. The CDR3 coding sequence is TGTGCCAGCAGTGAAGCCTTGGTAGAAAGCACAGATACGCAGTATTTT.

The genes are TRBV20-1 and TRBJ2-3; D is ambiguous. V was shortened by 6 bases and J by 12 bases, with 16 bases between the two germline ends. The CDR3 consists of 11 residues. Germline CDR1 and CDR2: DFQATT and SNEGSKA (reference sequence). The CDR3 DNA sequence: TGCAGTGCCTTAGATCCTCCCTATCAGTATTTT. It codes for CSALDPPYQYF.

The genes are TRBV7-9 and TRBJ1-1; possibly TRBD1 for D (6 bases). The CDR3 contains 13 residues. Germline CDR1 is SEHNR and CDR2 is FQNEAQ (reference sequence). Trimming removed 5 bases at V and 1 base at J, with 8 bases between. The CDR3 DNA follows: TGTGCCAGCAGCCGACAGGAGAACACTGAAGCTTTCTTT. It translates to CASSRQENTEAFF.

The rearrangement joins TRBV9 to TRBJ1-1; a possible D gene is TRBD1 (6 bases). This CDR3 contains 16 residues. Trimming left V 4 bases short and J 0 bases short, with 16 bases between. The V gene's germline CDR1 is SGDLS and CDR2 YYNGEE. CDR3 in DNA: TGTGCCAGCAGCCCTCGAACAGGGTTCATGAACACTGAAGCTTTCTTT. Translating it yields CASSPRTGFMNTEAFF. The entire variable domain, with the rest obtained from reference TRBV9 and TRBJ1-1, is as follows: DSGVTQTPKHLITATGQRVTLRCSPRSGDLSVYWYQQSLDQGLQFLIQYYNGEERAKGNILERFSAQQFPDLHSELNLSSLELGDSALYFCASSPRTGFMNTEAFFGQGTRLTVV.

The rearrangement joins TRBV19 to TRBJ2-6; 7 bases line up with TRBD2. The CDR3 is made up of 16 amino acids. Trimming took 4 bases from V and 0 from J; bases not matched to a gene: 3. The V gene's germline CDR1 is LNHDA and CDR2 SQIVND (reference sequence). The CDR3 region has the DNA TGTGCCAGTAGTAGGGGAGGGGTCTCTGGGGCCAACGTCCTGACTTTC. It codes for CASSRGGVSGANVLTF.